These T cell receptor beta chains were read from a single sample in a study of tumor and adjacent non-tumor tissue in lung cancer. TCRdb passed the multiplex PCR reads through MiXCR, listing each CDR3 protein once. The sample has around 99,000 distinct CDR3 sequences; 62% are singletons. The specimen was distant non-tumor lung tissue. Receptor source: a man aged 60 to 69 with non-small cell lung cancer. Both conserved end residues are part of each CDR3. Fields, in order: clone size, D gene, J gene, V gene, CDR3 protein, CDR3 DNA. D genes are given only for firm matches. Size is stated for part of the rows, as once, few or many counts, or as a class when the clone is expanded.

.	.	TRBJ2-1	TRBV28	CASTPTNGSLSEQFF	TGTGCAAGCACCCCGACTAACGGGAGCTTGAGTGAGCAGTTCTTC
.	.	TRBJ2-2	TRBV6-2/TRBV6-3	CASNHPTGELLF	TGTGCCAGCAACCATCCCACCGGGGAGCTGTTATTT
many	.	TRBJ1-1	TRBV12-3/TRBV12-4	CASSGKRNTEAFF	TGTGCCAGCAGTGGAAAGAGGAACACTGAAGCTTTCTTT
few	TRBD2	TRBJ2-6	TRBV12-3/TRBV12-4	CASSGRVVGGANVLTF	TGTGCCAGCAGTGGGAGGGTAGTTGGGGGGGCCAACGTCCTGACTTTC
many	.	TRBJ2-2	TRBV11-3	CASSLSGIGTGELFF	TGTGCCAGCAGCTTATCTGGGATTGGCACCGGGGAGCTGTTTTTT
many	.	TRBJ1-5	TRBV4-3	CASSQDPPWASNQPQHF	TGCGCCAGCAGCCAAGATCCCCCATGGGCTAGCAATCAGCCCCAGCATTTT
.	TRBD2	TRBJ2-1	TRBV4-1	CANSQKPGLAGGNLFNEQFF	TGTGCCAACAGCCAGAAGCCGGGACTAGCGGGAGGGAACCTCTTCAATGAGCAGTTCTTC
.	.	TRBJ2-2	TRBV2	CASTQIGGNTWELFF	TGTGCCAGCACCCAAATTGGGGGTAACACCTGGGAGCTGTTTTTT
many	TRBD1	TRBJ2-5	TRBV6-1	CASSVGQQEMTQYF	TGTGCCAGCAGTGTGGGACAGCAAGAGATGACCCAGTACTTC
.	.	TRBJ2-7	TRBV12-3/TRBV12-4	CANSLDRGVSGYEQYF	TGTGCCAACAGTTTAGATCGGGGCGTCTCTGGTTACGAGCAGTACTTC
many	TRBD1	TRBJ2-7	TRBV29-1	CSASRQGAYEQYF	TGCAGCGCTTCGAGACAGGGGGCTTACGAGCAGTACTTC
once	TRBD2	TRBJ2-1	TRBV29-1	CSVDRSGLAGENEQLF	TGTAGCGTTGACAGGTCGGGACTAGCGGGAGAGAATGAGCAGTTATTC
.	.	TRBJ2-1	TRBV11-3	CGSRRTSTSTEQFF	TGTGGCAGCAGACGGACTTCTACATCTACTGAGCAGTTCTTC
.	.	TRBJ1-1	TRBV29-1	CNIEDPGMKTEALF	TGCAACATTGAAGATCCCGGTATGAAGACTGAAGCTCTCTTT
many	TRBD1	TRBJ2-7	TRBV12-3/TRBV12-4	CASSRQGAYEQYF	TGTGCCAGCAGTCGACAGGGGGCTTACGAGCAGTACTTC
many	TRBD2	TRBJ2-7	TRBV10-3	CAISPATSGGAWQYF	TGTGCCATCAGCCCGGCGACTAGCGGGGGGGCCTGGCAGTACTTC
few	.	TRBJ2-5	TRBV6-2/TRBV6-3	CACTGLRETQYF	TGTGCCTGCACCGGGCTCAGGGAGACCCAGTACTTC
once	.	TRBJ2-7	TRBV20-1	CSARDPKGPSYEKYF	TGCAGTGCTAGAGACCCCAAGGGCCCCTCCTACGAGAAGTACTTC
many	.	TRBJ2-2	TRBV6-5	CASSIGTAGPGELFF	TGTGCCAGCAGTATAGGGACCGCGGGACCCGGGGAGCTGTTTTTT
many	.	TRBJ1-3	TRBV5-6	CASSHSGRTSLGNTIYF	TGTGCCAGCAGCCACTCGGGACGGACGTCTTTAGGAAACACCATATATTTT
.	.	TRBJ2-5	TRBV12-3/TRBV12-4	CACSYLRETQYF	TGTGCCTGCAGTTATCTTAGGGAGACCCAGTACTTC
.	TRBD2	TRBJ2-1	TRBV4-2	CANSQDVAGGYNEKFF	TGTGCCAACAGCCAAGATGTGGCGGGAGGGTATAATGAGAAGTTCTTC
few	TRBD2	TRBJ2-5	TRBV11-3	CASSLGVGRLAETQYF	TGTGCCAGCAGCTTAGGTGTGGGGAGACTAGCGGAGACCCAGTACTTC
.	.	TRBJ2-7	TRBV7-9	CASSMTRENFEQYF	TGTGCCAGCAGCATGACCCGGGAAAACTTCGAGCAGTACTTC